This T cell receptor beta chain appears in the sequencing data of a study of Tregs in tolerant kidney transplant recipients. The nonmyeloablative bone marrow transplants came from related graft donors, with transient mixed chimerism. Only in-frame clones appear in the TCRdb table, and some are missing; sequencing was by immunoSEQ multiplex PCR. The sample consists of 40,000 to 50,000 clones, roughly nine tenths of them appearing once. V dropped 0 bases and J dropped 4; count of bases not matched to a gene: 6. The CDR3 has 16 residues. Germline assignment: CDR1 SGHRS and CDR2 YFSETQ. The receptor was derived from a human patient who received a combined kidney and bone marrow transplant. These T cells may partly come from the graft donor. The sample was CD8+ T cells from blood (PBMCs), taken 12 months after the transplant. The J gene is TRBJ2-7, the V gene TRBV5-1; 11 bases are shared with TRBD2. The CDR3 nucleotides are TGCGCCAGCAGCTTGGGATTAGCGGGAGGGATTTACGAGCAGTACTTC. Protein: CASSLGLAGGIYEQYF.